Listed below are T cell receptor beta chains from one sample, sequenced in a study of shared clonotypes between healthy human individuals. The data were produced by immunoSEQ multiplex PCR, yet TCRdb's version contains in-frame clones alone and is incomplete. The sample records a few million clones, less than 95% being singletons. Sequencing was performed on naive CD4+ T cells from PBMCs. The receptors were sampled from a man aged 18 to 35 in good health. Some clones in this sample may be carry-over from other donors' samples. Both conserved end residues are part of each CDR3. The D gene is left open where the match is weak. The size entry is marked missing in some rows and otherwise reads once, few, many or a size class.

cdr3_nt: TGTGCCAGCAGTTACAACGGGGCCCCTAACTATGGCTACACCTTC
cdr3_aa: CASSYNGAPNYGYTF
j_call: TRBJ1-2
clone_size: -
v_call: TRBV6-5
d_call: -

cdr3_nt: TGTGCCAGCAGCCAACAGGGGGAAGCTTTCTTT
cdr3_aa: CASSQQGEAFF
j_call: TRBJ1-1
clone_size: once
v_call: TRBV14
d_call: -

cdr3_nt: TGTGCCAGCATACAACAGGGGGGTGGGAACACTGAAGCTTTCTTT
cdr3_aa: CASIQQGGGNTEAFF
j_call: TRBJ1-1
clone_size: few
v_call: TRBV6-1
d_call: TRBD1

cdr3_nt: TGTGCCAGCAGCGACAGAAACACTGAAGCTTTCTTT
cdr3_aa: CASSDRNTEAFF
j_call: TRBJ1-1
clone_size: -
v_call: TRBV7-3
d_call: -

cdr3_nt: TGTGCCAGCAGCTTAGGGCGGCTAGCGGGAGCGGCCGGGGAGCTGTTTTTT
cdr3_aa: CASSLGRLAGAAGELFF
j_call: TRBJ2-2
clone_size: -
v_call: TRBV7-9
d_call: TRBD2

cdr3_nt: TGCGCCAGCAGCTTGGTATTTACTAGCGGGAATGGGGAGCTGTTTTTT
cdr3_aa: CASSLVFTSGNGELFF
j_call: TRBJ2-2
clone_size: -
v_call: TRBV5-1
d_call: TRBD2

cdr3_nt: TGTGCCAGCAGCTTCGGACTAGCCCAAAGGGGCGGGGAGCTGTTTTTT
cdr3_aa: CASSFGLAQRGGELFF
j_call: TRBJ2-2
clone_size: -
v_call: TRBV7-9
d_call: TRBD2

cdr3_nt: TGTGCCAGCAGCCCCTCCAGTTCGGCCCAAGAGACCCAGTACTTC
cdr3_aa: CASSPSSSAQETQYF
j_call: TRBJ2-5
clone_size: -
v_call: TRBV5-4
d_call: -

cdr3_nt: TGCAGCGCCTACAGGGGGGGTGAAAAACTGTTTTTT
cdr3_aa: CSAYRGGEKLFF
j_call: TRBJ1-4
clone_size: -
v_call: TRBV29-1
d_call: TRBD1

cdr3_nt: TGTGCCAGCAGCTTGGTTAATGCCGTTAGAGGACACGAGCAGTACTTC
cdr3_aa: CASSLVNAVRGHEQYF
j_call: TRBJ2-7
clone_size: -
v_call: TRBV5-4
d_call: -

cdr3_nt: TGTGCCAGCAGCTTAGGGACACTAGGCGGGGCGGGGTACAATGAGCAGTTCTTC
cdr3_aa: CASSLGTLGGAGYNEQFF
j_call: TRBJ2-1
clone_size: -
v_call: TRBV7-9
d_call: -

cdr3_nt: TGTGCCAGCAGTGAGGGGCTTAGGGCTTTCTTT
cdr3_aa: CASSEGLRAFF
j_call: TRBJ1-1
clone_size: -
v_call: TRBV2
d_call: -

cdr3_nt: TGTGCCAGCAGTTCCCGTACGCTACTAGCCAAAAACATTCAGTACTTC
cdr3_aa: CASSSRTLLAKNIQYF
j_call: TRBJ2-4
clone_size: -
v_call: TRBV28
d_call: -

cdr3_nt: TGCGCCAGCAGCTTGGAGCTAGCGGGACTGGGAGATACGCAGTATTTT
cdr3_aa: CASSLELAGLGDTQYF
j_call: TRBJ2-3
clone_size: -
v_call: TRBV5-1
d_call: TRBD2

cdr3_nt: TGCGCCAGGCCTTACCGGGACGGGAGACCCAATGAGCAGTTCTTC
cdr3_aa: CARPYRDGRPNEQFF
j_call: TRBJ2-1
clone_size: -
v_call: TRBV5-1
d_call: -

cdr3_nt: TGTGCCAGCAACCCTAGCGGGAGCACAGATACGCAGTATTTT
cdr3_aa: CASNPSGSTDTQYF
j_call: TRBJ2-3
clone_size: -
v_call: TRBV2
d_call: TRBD2

cdr3_nt: TGTGCCACCCGGGGGGGAGGCGAATACGAGCAGTACTTC
cdr3_aa: CATRGGGEYEQYF
j_call: TRBJ2-7
clone_size: -
v_call: TRBV11-2
d_call: TRBD2

cdr3_nt: TGTGCCAGCAGCGTAGGCGATAGGCAGCCCCAGCATTTT
cdr3_aa: CASSVGDRQPQHF
j_call: TRBJ1-5
clone_size: -
v_call: TRBV9
d_call: -

cdr3_nt: TGTGCCAGCAGCCAATTATACGGGAGGACCGGGGAGCTGTTTTTT
cdr3_aa: CASSQLYGRTGELFF
j_call: TRBJ2-2
clone_size: -
v_call: TRBV14
d_call: TRBD2

cdr3_nt: TGTGCCAGCAGCTCAAGGAGGGAAATTAATGGCTACACCTTC
cdr3_aa: CASSSRREINGYTF
j_call: TRBJ1-2
clone_size: -
v_call: TRBV7-8
d_call: -

cdr3_nt: TGTGCCAGCCGCGATAGCGGGAGGGAGCGGAATGAGCAGTTCTTC
cdr3_aa: CASRDSGRERNEQFF
j_call: TRBJ2-1
clone_size: -
v_call: TRBV7-2
d_call: TRBD2

cdr3_nt: TGCGCCAGCAGTGACGTTCCGGGGAATAGCAATCAGCCCCAGCATTTT
cdr3_aa: CASSDVPGNSNQPQHF
j_call: TRBJ1-5
clone_size: -
v_call: TRBV10-1
d_call: -

cdr3_nt: TGTGCCAGCAGAGCCGGGACCGCCAACACTGAAGCTTTCTTT
cdr3_aa: CASRAGTANTEAFF
j_call: TRBJ1-1
clone_size: -
v_call: TRBV6-5
d_call: -

cdr3_nt: TGTGCCAGCAGACTCGCGGGACTAGCGGGAGTCGATGAGCAGTTCTTC
cdr3_aa: CASRLAGLAGVDEQFF
j_call: TRBJ2-1
clone_size: -
v_call: TRBV6-6
d_call: TRBD2

cdr3_nt: TGTGCCAGTATTCCTCAGGGGACTGGGACTGGATGGACCGGGGAGCTGTTTTTT
cdr3_aa: CASIPQGTGTGWTGELFF
j_call: TRBJ2-2
clone_size: -
v_call: TRBV19
d_call: -

cdr3_nt: TGTGCCTGGAGTGCCTTAGCGAGCTCCTACAATGAGCAGTTCTTC
cdr3_aa: CAWSALASSYNEQFF
j_call: TRBJ2-1
clone_size: -
v_call: TRBV30
d_call: -

cdr3_nt: TGCGCCAGCAGCTCCACCCCGGGCGTCTTAGGCACTGAAGCTTTCTTT
cdr3_aa: CASSSTPGVLGTEAFF
j_call: TRBJ1-1
clone_size: once
v_call: TRBV5-1
d_call: -

cdr3_nt: TGTGCCAGCAGTTTGCAGGCCTACGAGCAGTACTTC
cdr3_aa: CASSLQAYEQYF
j_call: TRBJ2-7
clone_size: once
v_call: TRBV28
d_call: -

cdr3_nt: TGTGCCAGCAGCTTAGTTCGAGGACAGTCTAATTCACCCCTCCACTTT
cdr3_aa: CASSLVRGQSNSPLHF
j_call: TRBJ1-6
clone_size: once
v_call: TRBV7-2
d_call: -

cdr3_nt: TGCGCCAGCAGCTCGGCGGGCTCCCCTCGCCGGGGGACTGAAGCTTTCTTT
cdr3_aa: CASSSAGSPRRGTEAFF
j_call: TRBJ1-1
clone_size: -
v_call: TRBV5-1
d_call: -

cdr3_nt: TGTGCCAGCAGGCAGGGTTTTGGTGAGACCCAGTACTTC
cdr3_aa: CASRQGFGETQYF
j_call: TRBJ2-5
clone_size: -
v_call: TRBV27
d_call: -

cdr3_nt: TGCAGCGTTGATTGGCTAGCGAATTACAATGAGCAGTTCTTC
cdr3_aa: CSVDWLANYNEQFF
j_call: TRBJ2-1
clone_size: -
v_call: TRBV29-1
d_call: -

cdr3_nt: TGTGCCAGCAGCCATAACCAGGGTACGTCCAATCAGCCCCAGCATTTT
cdr3_aa: CASSHNQGTSNQPQHF
j_call: TRBJ1-5
clone_size: once
v_call: TRBV11-3
d_call: -

cdr3_nt: TGCAGCGTTGAGGACAGTAAACCTGAAGCTTTCTTT
cdr3_aa: CSVEDSKPEAFF
j_call: TRBJ1-1
clone_size: few
v_call: TRBV29-1
d_call: -

cdr3_nt: TGTGCCACTCGAGGACAGGGAAACACTGAAGCTTTCTTT
cdr3_aa: CATRGQGNTEAFF
j_call: TRBJ1-1
clone_size: -
v_call: TRBV6-1
d_call: TRBD1

cdr3_nt: TGTGCCAGCGGGACAGGGACGGCTATTTACGAGCAGTACTTC
cdr3_aa: CASGTGTAIYEQYF
j_call: TRBJ2-7
clone_size: -
v_call: TRBV27
d_call: TRBD1

cdr3_nt: TGCGCCAGCAGCTTACTGGGACAGGGTGTCACAGATACGCAGTATTTT
cdr3_aa: CASSLLGQGVTDTQYF
j_call: TRBJ2-3
clone_size: once
v_call: TRBV5-1
d_call: TRBD1

cdr3_nt: TGCGCCAGCAGCCCCGGGGGGGGTTATAACAATGAGCAGTTCTTC
cdr3_aa: CASSPGGGYNNEQFF
j_call: TRBJ2-1
clone_size: -
v_call: TRBV5-1
d_call: TRBD2

cdr3_nt: TGTGCCAGCAGCTCCCCCGGGCGGATTGGAAACACCATATATTTT
cdr3_aa: CASSSPGRIGNTIYF
j_call: TRBJ1-3
clone_size: -
v_call: TRBV7-2
d_call: -

cdr3_nt: TGCGCCAGCAGTTTTACGACAGGGGTGTGGTCACCAGATACGCAGTATTTT
cdr3_aa: CASSFTTGVWSPDTQYF
j_call: TRBJ2-3
clone_size: -
v_call: TRBV5-1
d_call: TRBD1

cdr3_nt: TGTGCCAGCAGCGTATTAGCGGGAGAGCTTGAGCAGTTCTTC
cdr3_aa: CASSVLAGELEQFF
j_call: TRBJ2-1
clone_size: -
v_call: TRBV6-1
d_call: TRBD2

cdr3_nt: TGTGCCAGCAGCGGGGACCCCTTTCGCGAGCAGTACTTC
cdr3_aa: CASSGDPFREQYF
j_call: TRBJ2-7
clone_size: -
v_call: TRBV9
d_call: -

cdr3_nt: TGTGCCAGCAGTAGCAGGGACAGAAGCTACGAGCAGTACTTC
cdr3_aa: CASSSRDRSYEQYF
j_call: TRBJ2-7
clone_size: -
v_call: TRBV28
d_call: TRBD1

cdr3_nt: TGTGCCAGCAGTGATACGGGACTAGCGGGGGCCGAGGGTGAGCAGTTCTTC
cdr3_aa: CASSDTGLAGAEGEQFF
j_call: TRBJ2-1
clone_size: -
v_call: TRBV6-4
d_call: TRBD2

cdr3_nt: TGTGCCAGTAGTATCTCGGGATGGCAGCCCCAGCATTTT
cdr3_aa: CASSISGWQPQHF
j_call: TRBJ1-5
clone_size: few
v_call: TRBV19
d_call: -

cdr3_nt: TGTGCCAGTAGTATTGGATTAGGACAGGGATACCAAGAGACCCAGTACTTC
cdr3_aa: CASSIGLGQGYQETQYF
j_call: TRBJ2-5
clone_size: once
v_call: TRBV19
d_call: TRBD1

cdr3_nt: TGTGCCAGCAGCGTTAGGACAGGATCTAATGAAAAACTGTTTTTT
cdr3_aa: CASSVRTGSNEKLFF
j_call: TRBJ1-4
clone_size: -
v_call: TRBV9
d_call: TRBD1

cdr3_nt: TGTGCCAGCAGGAGGGGGGTTACAGAGACCCAGTACTTC
cdr3_aa: CASRRGVTETQYF
j_call: TRBJ2-5
clone_size: -
v_call: TRBV2
d_call: -

cdr3_nt: TGTGCCAGCAGCGAACAGGGGGTAACTAATGAAAAACTGTTTTTT
cdr3_aa: CASSEQGVTNEKLFF
j_call: TRBJ1-4
clone_size: -
v_call: TRBV13
d_call: TRBD1

cdr3_nt: TGTGCCAGCAGCTTAGCTCGGGCTAGCGGGAGGGCAAGTGAGCAGTTCTTC
cdr3_aa: CASSLARASGRASEQFF
j_call: TRBJ2-1
clone_size: -
v_call: TRBV7-9
d_call: TRBD2

cdr3_nt: TGTGCCATCAGTGGGGTTGCGGGTCTCTTGTACGAGCAGTACTTC
cdr3_aa: CAISGVAGLLYEQYF
j_call: TRBJ2-7
clone_size: -
v_call: TRBV10-3
d_call: -

cdr3_nt: TGTGCCAGCAGCTTCCCCGGGACTAACTCCTACGAGCAGTACTTC
cdr3_aa: CASSFPGTNSYEQYF
j_call: TRBJ2-7
clone_size: -
v_call: TRBV5-4
d_call: TRBD2

cdr3_nt: TGCGCCAGCAGCCAAGGTGGGGGGCCCTCTGGAAACACCATATATTTT
cdr3_aa: CASSQGGGPSGNTIYF
j_call: TRBJ1-3
clone_size: once
v_call: TRBV5-1
d_call: -